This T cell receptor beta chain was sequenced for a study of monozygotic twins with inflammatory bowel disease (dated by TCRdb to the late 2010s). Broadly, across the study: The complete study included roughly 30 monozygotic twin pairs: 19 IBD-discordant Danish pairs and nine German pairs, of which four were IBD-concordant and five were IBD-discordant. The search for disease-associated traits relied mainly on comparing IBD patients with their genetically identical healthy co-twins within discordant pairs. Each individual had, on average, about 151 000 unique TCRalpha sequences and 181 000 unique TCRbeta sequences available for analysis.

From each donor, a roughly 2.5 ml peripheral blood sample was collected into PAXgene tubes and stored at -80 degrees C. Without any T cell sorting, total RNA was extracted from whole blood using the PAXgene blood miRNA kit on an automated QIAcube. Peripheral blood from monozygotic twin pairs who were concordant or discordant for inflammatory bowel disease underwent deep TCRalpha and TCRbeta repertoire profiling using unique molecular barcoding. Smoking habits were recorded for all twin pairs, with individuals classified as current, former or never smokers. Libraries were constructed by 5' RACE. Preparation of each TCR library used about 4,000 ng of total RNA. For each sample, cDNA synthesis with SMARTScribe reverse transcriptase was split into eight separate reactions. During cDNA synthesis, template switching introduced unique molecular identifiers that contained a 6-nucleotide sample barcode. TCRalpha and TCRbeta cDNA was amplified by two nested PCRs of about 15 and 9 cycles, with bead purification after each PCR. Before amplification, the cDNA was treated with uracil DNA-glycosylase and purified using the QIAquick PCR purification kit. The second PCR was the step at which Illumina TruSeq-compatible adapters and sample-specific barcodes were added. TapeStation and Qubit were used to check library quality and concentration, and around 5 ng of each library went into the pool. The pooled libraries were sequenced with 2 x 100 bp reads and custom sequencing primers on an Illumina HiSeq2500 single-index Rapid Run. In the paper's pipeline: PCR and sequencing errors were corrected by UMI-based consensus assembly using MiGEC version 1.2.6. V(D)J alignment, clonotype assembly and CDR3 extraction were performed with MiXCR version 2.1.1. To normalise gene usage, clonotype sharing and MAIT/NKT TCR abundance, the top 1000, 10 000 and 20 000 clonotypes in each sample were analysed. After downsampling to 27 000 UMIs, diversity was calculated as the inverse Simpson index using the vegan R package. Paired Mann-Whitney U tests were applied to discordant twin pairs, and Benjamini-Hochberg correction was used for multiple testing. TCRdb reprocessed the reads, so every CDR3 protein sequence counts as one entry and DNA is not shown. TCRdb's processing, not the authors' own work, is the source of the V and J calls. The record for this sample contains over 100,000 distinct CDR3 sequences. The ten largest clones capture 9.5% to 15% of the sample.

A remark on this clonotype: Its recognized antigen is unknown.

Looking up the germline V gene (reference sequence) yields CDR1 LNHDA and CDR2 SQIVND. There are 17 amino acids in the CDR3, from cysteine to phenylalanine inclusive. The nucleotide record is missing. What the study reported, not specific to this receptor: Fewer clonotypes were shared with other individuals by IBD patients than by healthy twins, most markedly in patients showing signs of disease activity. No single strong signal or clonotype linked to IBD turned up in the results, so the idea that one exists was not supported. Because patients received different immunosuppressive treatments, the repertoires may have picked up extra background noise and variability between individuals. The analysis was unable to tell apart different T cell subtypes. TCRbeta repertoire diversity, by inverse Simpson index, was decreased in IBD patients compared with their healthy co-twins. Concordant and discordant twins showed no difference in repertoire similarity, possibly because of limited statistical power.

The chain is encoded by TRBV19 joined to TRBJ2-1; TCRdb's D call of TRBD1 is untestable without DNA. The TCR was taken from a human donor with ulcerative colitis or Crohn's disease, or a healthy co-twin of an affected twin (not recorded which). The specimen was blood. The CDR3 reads CASSIYPPGAPNNEQFF.